This is a list of T cell receptor beta chains from one sample in a study of graft-versus-host responses after intestinal transplantation. Here immunoSEQ multiplex PCR was the method, and the copy in TCRdb shows in-frame clones only, minus some. The sample shows about 40,000 clones, about 90% of them seen only once. The material sequenced was PBMCs, taken approximately 320 days after intestinal transplant. The source of these receptors is a human patient who received an intestinal transplant, so some T cells may come from the graft donor. The CDR3 runs from the conserved cysteine through the conserved F or W. Fields, in order: D gene, clone size, J gene, V gene, CDR3 protein, CDR3 DNA. The D gene is left open where the match is weak. Clone size is stated in some rows and not others, as once, few, many or a class when expanded.

d_call: -
clone_size: once
j_call: TRBJ1-4
v_call: TRBV7-8
cdr3_aa: CASSLYPAGYNEKLFF
cdr3_nt: TGTGCCAGCAGCTTATATCCAGCGGGATATAATGAAAAACTGTTTTTT

d_call: TRBD2
clone_size: -
j_call: TRBJ2-7
v_call: TRBV7-9
cdr3_aa: CASSSRGPGTSSYEQYF
cdr3_nt: TGTGCCAGCAGCTCCAGAGGTCCCGGGACTAGTAGCTACGAGCAGTACTTC

d_call: -
clone_size: -
j_call: TRBJ2-7
v_call: TRBV11-2
cdr3_aa: CASGNGQGGEQYF
cdr3_nt: TGTGCCAGCGGAAACGGGCAGGGTGGAGAGCAGTACTTC

d_call: TRBD1
clone_size: -
j_call: TRBJ2-3
v_call: TRBV10-2
cdr3_aa: CASEEGGAYADTQYF
cdr3_nt: TGCGCCAGCGAGGAAGGGGGCGCTTATGCAGATACGCAGTATTTT

d_call: -
clone_size: -
j_call: TRBJ2-3
v_call: TRBV7-3
cdr3_aa: CASSLQRTDTQYF
cdr3_nt: TGTGCCAGCAGCTTACAACGGACAGATACGCAGTATTTT

d_call: TRBD1
clone_size: -
j_call: TRBJ1-2
v_call: TRBV18
cdr3_aa: CASSRRQGDGYTF
cdr3_nt: TGTGCCAGCTCACGACGACAGGGAGACGGCTACACCTTC

d_call: TRBD2
clone_size: -
j_call: TRBJ2-3
v_call: TRBV6-1
cdr3_aa: CASSEDGGSGDTQYF
cdr3_nt: TGTGCCAGCAGTGAAGACGGGGGGTCAGGGGATACGCAGTATTTT

d_call: -
clone_size: -
j_call: TRBJ2-1
v_call: TRBV27
cdr3_aa: CASSFWSSYNEQFF
cdr3_nt: TGTGCCAGCAGTTTTTGGAGCTCCTACAATGAGCAGTTCTTC

d_call: TRBD2
clone_size: -
j_call: TRBJ2-1
v_call: TRBV28
cdr3_aa: CASSQGLAGVVGYGQFF
cdr3_nt: TGTGCCAGCAGTCAGGGACTAGCGGGAGTGGTAGGGTACGGGCAGTTCTTC

d_call: -
clone_size: -
j_call: TRBJ1-2
v_call: TRBV28
cdr3_aa: CASSAGTDGYTF
cdr3_nt: TGTGCCAGCAGTGCAGGGACCGATGGCTACACCTTC

d_call: -
clone_size: -
j_call: TRBJ2-7
v_call: TRBV29-1
cdr3_aa: CSVVAGSGEQYF
cdr3_nt: TGCAGCGTTGTTGCAGGGAGCGGCGAGCAGTACTTC

d_call: -
clone_size: -
j_call: TRBJ2-1
v_call: TRBV9
cdr3_aa: CASSVEAPRGPNEQFF
cdr3_nt: TGTGCCAGCAGCGTAGAGGCCCCCCGGGGACCCAATGAGCAGTTCTTC

d_call: -
clone_size: -
j_call: TRBJ2-1
v_call: TRBV25-1
cdr3_aa: CASSQLGNEQFF
cdr3_nt: TGTGCCAGCAGTCAGTTGGGGAATGAGCAGTTCTTC

d_call: TRBD2
clone_size: -
j_call: TRBJ2-7
v_call: TRBV2
cdr3_aa: CASRRTSGTSSYEQYF
cdr3_nt: TGTGCCAGCAGACGGACTAGCGGGACCTCCTCCTACGAGCAGTACTTC

d_call: -
clone_size: few
j_call: TRBJ1-3
v_call: TRBV6-1
cdr3_aa: CASSELGSSGNTIYF
cdr3_nt: TGTGCCAGCAGTGAATTGGGCAGCTCTGGAAACACCATATATTTT

d_call: TRBD1
clone_size: -
j_call: TRBJ2-1
v_call: TRBV28
cdr3_aa: CASKWDSNYNEQFF
cdr3_nt: TGTGCCAGCAAGTGGGACAGTAACTACAATGAGCAGTTCTTC

d_call: -
clone_size: -
j_call: TRBJ2-1
v_call: TRBV11-2
cdr3_aa: CASSPQRGTKGDRCNEQFF
cdr3_nt: TGTGCCAGCAGCCCTCAACGAGGGACAAAAGGGGATCGGTGCAATGAGCAGTTCTTC

d_call: TRBD2
clone_size: -
j_call: TRBJ2-7
v_call: TRBV5-1
cdr3_aa: CASSLDLAGVSYEQYF
cdr3_nt: TGCGCCAGCAGCTTGGACCTAGCGGGGGTTTCCTACGAGCAGTACTTC

d_call: TRBD2
clone_size: -
j_call: TRBJ2-1
v_call: TRBV18
cdr3_aa: CASSPRAGGAFNEQFF
cdr3_nt: TGTGCCAGCTCACCACGGGCCGGGGGGGCCTTCAATGAGCAGTTCTTC

d_call: -
clone_size: -
j_call: TRBJ2-5
v_call: TRBV29-1
cdr3_aa: CSVGPGSQETQYF
cdr3_nt: TGCAGCGTTGGACCAGGGTCACAAGAGACCCAGTACTTC

d_call: TRBD1
clone_size: -
j_call: TRBJ1-5
v_call: TRBV9
cdr3_aa: CASSAATGRDQPQHF
cdr3_nt: TGTGCCAGCAGCGCTGCGACAGGGAGAGATCAGCCCCAGCATTTT

d_call: -
clone_size: -
j_call: TRBJ1-2
v_call: TRBV2
cdr3_aa: CASSERGRPSYGYTF
cdr3_nt: TGTGCCAGCAGTGAACGGGGCAGGCCATCCTATGGCTACACCTTC

d_call: -
clone_size: -
j_call: TRBJ2-3
v_call: TRBV5-1
cdr3_aa: CASSLDGVDTDTQYF
cdr3_nt: TGCGCCAGCAGCTTGGACGGGGTTGACACAGATACGCAGTATTTT

d_call: -
clone_size: -
j_call: TRBJ2-2
v_call: TRBV13
cdr3_aa: CASSRGFTGELFF
cdr3_nt: TGTGCCAGCAGCCGGGGGTTCACCGGGGAGCTGTTTTTT

d_call: -
clone_size: -
j_call: TRBJ2-7
v_call: TRBV2
cdr3_aa: CASSEETLPFSYEQYF
cdr3_nt: TGTGCCAGCAGTGAGGAAACACTACCCTTTTCCTACGAGCAGTACTTC

d_call: -
clone_size: once
j_call: TRBJ2-2
v_call: TRBV6-1
cdr3_aa: CASSARSVDTGELFF
cdr3_nt: TGTGCCAGCAGTGCACGGAGCGTGGACACCGGGGAGCTGTTTTTT

d_call: -
clone_size: once
j_call: TRBJ2-7
v_call: TRBV4-2
cdr3_aa: CARVTLTYEQYF
cdr3_nt: TGTGCCAGGGTGACTCTTACCTACGAGCAGTACTTC

d_call: -
clone_size: once
j_call: TRBJ2-7
v_call: TRBV5-4
cdr3_aa: CASSLGGAPYEQYF
cdr3_nt: TGTGCCAGCAGCTTAGGCGGAGCCCCGTACGAGCAGTACTTC

d_call: -
clone_size: -
j_call: TRBJ2-5
v_call: TRBV13
cdr3_aa: CASSLDGKTQYF
cdr3_nt: TGTGCCAGCAGCTTGGACGGAAAGACCCAGTACTTC

d_call: -
clone_size: -
j_call: TRBJ2-2
v_call: TRBV7-2
cdr3_aa: CASSLGPSGGSRELFF
cdr3_nt: TGTGCCAGCAGCTTAGGTCCTTCAGGGGGGTCCAGGGAGCTGTTTTTT

d_call: -
clone_size: -
j_call: TRBJ1-6
v_call: TRBV5-6
cdr3_aa: CASTVGSGAGSPLHF
cdr3_nt: TGTGCCAGCACCGTTGGCTCCGGTGCAGGTTCACCCCTCCACTTT

d_call: -
clone_size: -
j_call: TRBJ1-4
v_call: TRBV29-1
cdr3_aa: CSVEDLRGREKLFF
cdr3_nt: TGCAGCGTTGAAGATCTGAGGGGAAGGGAAAAACTGTTTTTT

d_call: -
clone_size: -
j_call: TRBJ1-1
v_call: TRBV4-1
cdr3_aa: CASSQDSLTTEAFF
cdr3_nt: TGCGCCAGCAGCCAAGACAGCTTAACCACTGAAGCTTTCTTT

d_call: TRBD2
clone_size: -
j_call: TRBJ2-1
v_call: TRBV4-1
cdr3_aa: CASSQEGRTSSGSYNEQFF
cdr3_nt: TGCGCCAGCAGCCAAGAAGGTCGGACTAGCTCTGGCTCCTACAATGAGCAGTTCTTC

d_call: TRBD2
clone_size: few
j_call: TRBJ2-5
v_call: TRBV5-1
cdr3_aa: CASSLGLAGPGTQYF
cdr3_nt: TGCGCCAGCAGCTTGGGACTAGCGGGGCCTGGGACCCAGTACTTC

d_call: -
clone_size: -
j_call: TRBJ2-2
v_call: TRBV19
cdr3_aa: CASSRGARGTGELFF
cdr3_nt: TGTGCCAGTAGTAGGGGCGCCAGGGGTACCGGGGAGCTGTTTTTT

d_call: -
clone_size: -
j_call: TRBJ2-7
v_call: TRBV7-3
cdr3_aa: CASSLGTTYEQYF
cdr3_nt: TGTGCCAGCAGCTTAGGGACAACCTACGAGCAGTACTTC

d_call: -
clone_size: -
j_call: TRBJ2-3
v_call: TRBV28
cdr3_aa: CASRHRQGGDTQYF
cdr3_nt: TGTGCCAGCAGGCACAGACAGGGAGGAGATACGCAGTATTTT

d_call: TRBD1
clone_size: -
j_call: TRBJ2-3
v_call: TRBV7-3
cdr3_aa: CASSLMGQGSDTQYF
cdr3_nt: TGTGCCAGCAGCTTAATGGGACAGGGTTCGGATACGCAGTATTTT

d_call: -
clone_size: -
j_call: TRBJ1-2
v_call: TRBV6-6
cdr3_aa: CASGGTGFWGYTF
cdr3_nt: TGTGCCAGCGGGGGAACAGGGTTTTGGGGCTACACCTTC

d_call: -
clone_size: -
j_call: TRBJ1-6
v_call: TRBV15
cdr3_aa: CATEGHYNSPLHF
cdr3_nt: TGTGCCACCGAGGGACACTATAATTCACCCCTCCACTTT

d_call: -
clone_size: -
j_call: TRBJ2-1
v_call: TRBV5-1
cdr3_aa: CASSLGDGRGQFF
cdr3_nt: TGCGCCAGCAGCTTGGGGGACGGCCGTGGACAGTTCTTC

d_call: TRBD2
clone_size: -
j_call: TRBJ2-1
v_call: TRBV11-1
cdr3_aa: CASSLGTSNEQFF
cdr3_nt: TGTGCCAGCAGCTTAGGGACTAGCAATGAGCAGTTCTTC

d_call: TRBD2
clone_size: few
j_call: TRBJ2-1
v_call: TRBV6-1
cdr3_aa: CASSEIAGGGNEQFF
cdr3_nt: TGTGCCAGCAGTGAAATAGCGGGAGGCGGTAATGAGCAGTTCTTC

d_call: -
clone_size: few
j_call: TRBJ1-1
v_call: TRBV6-1
cdr3_aa: CASSDDTEAFF
cdr3_nt: TGTGCCAGCAGTGACGACACTGAAGCTTTCTTT

d_call: TRBD1
clone_size: -
j_call: TRBJ2-5
v_call: TRBV9
cdr3_aa: CASSRGTAQETQYF
cdr3_nt: TGTGCCAGCAGCAGAGGGACAGCACAAGAGACCCAGTACTTC

d_call: -
clone_size: -
j_call: TRBJ2-7
v_call: TRBV29-1
cdr3_aa: CSVVGDKTYEQYF
cdr3_nt: TGCAGCGTTGTAGGGGACAAGACCTACGAGCAGTACTTC

d_call: -
clone_size: -
j_call: TRBJ2-1
v_call: TRBV12-1
cdr3_aa: CASSCPGTSGPQSSYNEQFF
cdr3_nt: TGTGCCAGCAGCTGCCCCGGGACTAGCGGGCCCCAAAGCTCCTACAATGAGCAGTTCTTC

d_call: -
clone_size: -
j_call: TRBJ2-4
v_call: TRBV15
cdr3_aa: CATSRDLGGKNIQYF
cdr3_nt: TGTGCCACCAGCAGAGATCTGGGGGGCAAAAACATTCAGTACTTC

d_call: -
clone_size: -
j_call: TRBJ1-5
v_call: TRBV6-1
cdr3_aa: CASSEHDGAPNQPQHF
cdr3_nt: TGTGCCAGCAGTGAACATGACGGGGCGCCCAATCAGCCCCAGCATTTT

d_call: -
clone_size: -
j_call: TRBJ2-7
v_call: TRBV5-1
cdr3_aa: CASSLEGSSYEQYF
cdr3_nt: TGCGCCAGCAGCTTGGAAGGCAGCTCCTACGAGCAGTACTTC